Presented here are 5 T cell receptor beta chains from one specimen sequenced in a study of blood T cell repertoires in COVID-19. The data were produced by immunoSEQ multiplex PCR, yet TCRdb's version contains in-frame clones alone and is incomplete. The data hold some 150,000 clones, with 80% to 90% observed a single time. The sequenced material came from peripheral blood. The source is a woman in her forties or fifties in a cohort sampled during active or convalescent COVID-19.

The genes are TRBV10-3 and TRBJ1-5; 9 bases agree with TRBD1. Per germline, CDR1 ENHRY and CDR2 SYGVKD. This CDR3 has 17 amino acids. With V trimmed by 0 bases and J by 9 bases, 12 bases remained unmatched. CDR3 sequence: CAISESGGDRAGRPQHF. The DNA of the CDR3 is TGTGCCATCAGTGAGTCGGGTGGGGACAGGGCCGGCCGGCCCCAGCATTTT.

The J gene is TRBJ2-5, the V gene TRBV20-1; no firm D call. Germline values: CDR1 DFQATT, CDR2 SNEGSKA (reference sequence). CDR3 length: 11 residues. The ends were cut back, 7 bases at V and 5 bases at J, with 11 bases in the middle. DNA of the CDR3: TGCAGTGTCACCCGAGAGGAGACCCAGTACTTC. It yields the protein CSVTREETQYF.

This chain connects TRBV9 to TRBJ1-1; 7 bases are shared with TRBD1. V lost 5 bases, J lost 4 bases, and 5 bases stayed unmatched. Germline V lookup: CDR1 SGDLS, CDR2 YYNGEE. The CDR3 consists of 13 residues. Here the CDR3 reads CASRPSGGTEAFF. In nucleotides, the CDR3 is TGTGCCAGCAGACCATCAGGGGGCACTGAAGCTTTCTTT.

This chain links TRBV24-1 with TRBJ1-1; D remains unclear. With 3 bases removed from V and 8 bases from J, the gap between germline ends came to 15 bases. The CDR3 runs 14 residues. Germline V gene data show CDR1 as KGHDR and CDR2 as SFDVKD. CDR3 in amino acids: CATSDPGLGAEAFF. CDR3 nucleotide sequence: TGTGCCACCAGTGATCCTGGACTGGGCGCGGAAGCTTTCTTT.

The chain combines TRBV27 with TRBJ1-2; a weak D match, TRBD1 (6 bases). CDR3 size: 18 residues. CDR1 and CDR2 (germline): MNHEY, SMNVEV (reference sequence). V was clipped by 0 bases and J by 6 bases, with 23 bases between them. This chain's CDR3 is CASSLSFATGGLPNGYTF. As DNA, the CDR3 is TGTGCCAGCAGTTTATCCTTTGCTACGGGGGGCCTTCCGAATGGCTACACCTTC.